This entry is about one TCR beta chain. Its cognate antigen is unknown. The sample belongs to a study of T cell responses to AZD1222 COVID-19 vaccine. The overall study: Some second doses came at about 4 weeks and others at about 12 weeks; these were pooled.

V was trimmed by 4 bases and J by 4 bases, leaving 11 bases between them. This CDR3 has 13 amino acids. CDR1 and CDR2 from the germline V gene are SGDLS and YYNGEE. Repertoires were generated with immunoSEQ multiplex PCR, while TCRdb's copy carries only in-frame clones and drops some. The table has about 97,000 clones, about 88% seen once; the top ten hold about 2.5%. Study-level results: Researchers took repertoire samples only after the peak T cell response had come. White British people made up most donors, females outnumbered males, and clonal diversity was possibly underestimated.

The chain joins TRBV9 to TRBJ1-2; weak D call: TRBD1 (5 bases). This TCR was sampled from an adult in good health. The material sequenced was peripheral blood, taken on day 0 of AZD1222 vaccination. The CDR3 DNA follows: TGTGCCAGCAGCCCGAGAGGGACCTATGGCTACACCTTC. As protein: CASSPRGTYGYTF.